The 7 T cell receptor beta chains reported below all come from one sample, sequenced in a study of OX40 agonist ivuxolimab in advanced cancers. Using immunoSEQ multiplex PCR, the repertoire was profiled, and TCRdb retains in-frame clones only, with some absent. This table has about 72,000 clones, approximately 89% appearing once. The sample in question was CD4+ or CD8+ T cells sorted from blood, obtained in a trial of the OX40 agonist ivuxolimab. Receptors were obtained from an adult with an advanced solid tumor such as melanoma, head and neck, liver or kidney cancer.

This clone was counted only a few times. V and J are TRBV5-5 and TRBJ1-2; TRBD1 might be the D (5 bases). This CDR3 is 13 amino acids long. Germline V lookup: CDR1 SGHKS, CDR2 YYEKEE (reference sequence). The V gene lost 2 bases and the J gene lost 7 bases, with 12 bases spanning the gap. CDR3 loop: CASSLGAAGGYTF. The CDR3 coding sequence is TGTGCCAGCAGCTTAGGGGCTGCGGGTGGCTACACCTTC.

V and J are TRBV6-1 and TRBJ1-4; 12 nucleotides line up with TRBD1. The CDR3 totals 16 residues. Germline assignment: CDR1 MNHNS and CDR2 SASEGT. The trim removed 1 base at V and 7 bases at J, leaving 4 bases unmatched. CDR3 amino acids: CASSEGGTGGGEKLFF. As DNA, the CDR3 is TGTGCCAGCAGTGAAGGGGGGACAGGGGGCGGTGAAAAACTGTTTTTT.

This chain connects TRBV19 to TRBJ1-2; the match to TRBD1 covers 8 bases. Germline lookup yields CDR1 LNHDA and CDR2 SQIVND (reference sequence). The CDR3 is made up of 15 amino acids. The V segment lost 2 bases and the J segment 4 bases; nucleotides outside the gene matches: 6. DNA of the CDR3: TGTGCCAGTAGTATAAAGTCAGGGGGCAGCTATGGCTACACCTTC. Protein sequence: CASSIKSGGSYGYTF.

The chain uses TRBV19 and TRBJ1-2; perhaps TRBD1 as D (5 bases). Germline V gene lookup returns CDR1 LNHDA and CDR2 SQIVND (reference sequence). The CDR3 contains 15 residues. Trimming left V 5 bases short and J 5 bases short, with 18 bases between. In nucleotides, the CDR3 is TGTGCCAGTAGTCCGAAGGGACCGGGATTTTATGGCTACACCTTC. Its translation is CASSPKGPGFYGYTF.

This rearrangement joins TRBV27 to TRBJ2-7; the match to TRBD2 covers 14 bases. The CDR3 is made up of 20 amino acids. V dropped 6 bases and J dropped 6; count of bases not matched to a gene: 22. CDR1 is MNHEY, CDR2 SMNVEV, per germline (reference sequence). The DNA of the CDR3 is TGTGCCAGCAGGTCTCCCGTCCCCCCCGGGACTAGCGGGAGTCATCGCGAGCAGTACTTC. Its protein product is CASRSPVPPGTSGSHREQYF.

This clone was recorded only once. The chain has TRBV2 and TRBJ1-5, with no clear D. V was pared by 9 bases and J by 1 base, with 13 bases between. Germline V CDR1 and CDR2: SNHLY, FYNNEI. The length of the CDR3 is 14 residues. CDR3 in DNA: TGTGCCAGTCATTGGGGTGGAAGCAATCAGCCCCAGCATTTT. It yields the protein CASHWGGSNQPQHF.

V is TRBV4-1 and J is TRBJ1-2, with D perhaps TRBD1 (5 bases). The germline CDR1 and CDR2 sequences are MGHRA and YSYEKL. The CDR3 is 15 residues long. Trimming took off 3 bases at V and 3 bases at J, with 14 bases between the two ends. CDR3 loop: CASSHPDRTHYGYTF. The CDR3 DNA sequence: TGCGCCAGCAGCCACCCTGACAGAACCCACTATGGCTACACCTTC.